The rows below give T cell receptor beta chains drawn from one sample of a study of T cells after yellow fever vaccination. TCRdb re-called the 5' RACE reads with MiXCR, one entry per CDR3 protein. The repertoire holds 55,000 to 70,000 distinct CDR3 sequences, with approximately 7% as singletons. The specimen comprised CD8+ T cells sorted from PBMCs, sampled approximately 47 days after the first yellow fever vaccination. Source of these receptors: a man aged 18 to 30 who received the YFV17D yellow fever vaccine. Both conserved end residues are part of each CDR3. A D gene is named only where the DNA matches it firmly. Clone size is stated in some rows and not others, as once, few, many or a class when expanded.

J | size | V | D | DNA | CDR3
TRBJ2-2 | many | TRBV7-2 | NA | TGTGCCAGCAGCCACTACCCCGCGATGAGCACCGGGGAGCTGTTTTTT | CASSHYPAMSTGELFF
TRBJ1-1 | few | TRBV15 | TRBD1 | TGTGCCACCAGCACCGGACAGGGGATCTGGCGAGCTTTCTTT | CATSTGQGIWRAFF
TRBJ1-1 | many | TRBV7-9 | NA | TGTGCCCTGGCGCGGGGCACTGAAGCTTTCTTT | CALARGTEAFF
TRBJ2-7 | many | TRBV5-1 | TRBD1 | TGCGCCAGCAGCTTTCTTACAGGGGGCTCCGAGCAGTACTTC | CASSFLTGGSEQYF
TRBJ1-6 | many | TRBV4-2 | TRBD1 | TGTGCCAGCAGCGCAGAGGGGGCAGGTTCACCCCTCCACTTT | CASSAEGAGSPLHF
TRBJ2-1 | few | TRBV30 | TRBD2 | TGTGCCTGGAGCGGGTTAACTAGCGGGGGCGACGACAATGAGCAGTTCTTC | CAWSGLTSGGDDNEQFF
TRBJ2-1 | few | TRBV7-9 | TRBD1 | TGTGCCAGCAGCTTAACCGGGACAGGCATTATCAATGAGCAGTTCTTC | CASSLTGTGIINEQFF
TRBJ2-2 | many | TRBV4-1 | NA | TGCGCCAGCAGCCAAGATGGTAGCTGGACCGGGGAGCTGTTTTTT | CASSQDGSWTGELFF
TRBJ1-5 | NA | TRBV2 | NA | TGTGCCAGCAAGGATGACGGAAATCAGCCCCAGCATTTT | CASKDDGNQPQHF
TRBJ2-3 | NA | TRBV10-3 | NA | TGTGCCATCGAGGCCCTTTATGGTACAGATACGCAGTATTTT | CAIEALYGTDTQYF
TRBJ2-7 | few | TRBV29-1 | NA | TGCAGCGTTACAGGCGGCCCTGGCGAGCAGTACTTC | CSVTGGPGEQYF
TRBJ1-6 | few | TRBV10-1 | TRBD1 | TGCGCCAGCAGTGTCACCGGGACAGGGATGTTTTCACCCCTCCACTTT | CASSVTGTGMFSPLHF
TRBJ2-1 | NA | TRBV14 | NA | TGTGCCAGCAGCCAACTAGGCACATACAATGAGCAGTTCTTC | CASSQLGTYNEQFF
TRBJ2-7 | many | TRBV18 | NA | TGTGCCAGCTCCCCGGACTACGAGCAGTACTTC | CASSPDYEQYF
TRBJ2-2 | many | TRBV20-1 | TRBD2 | TGCAGTGCAGTCCCTGATTCCAGCGGGGGGACCGGGGAGCTGTTTTTT | CSAVPDSSGGTGELFF
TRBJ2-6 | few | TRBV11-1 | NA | TGTGCCAGCAGCTCCCGGGACCTACCAAACTCTGGGGCCAACGTCCTGACTTTC | CASSSRDLPNSGANVLTF
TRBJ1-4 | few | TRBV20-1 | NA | TGCAGTGCTAGTGGGGGACTTTATGAAAAACTGTTTTTT | CSASGGLYEKLFF
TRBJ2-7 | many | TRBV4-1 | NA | TGCGCCAGCAGCCAGTTAGAAGGACACCGCTCCTACGAGCAGTACTTC | CASSQLEGHRSYEQYF
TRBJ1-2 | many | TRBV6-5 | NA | TGTGCCAGCAGTCCAGACAGACCATATGGCTACACCTTC | CASSPDRPYGYTF
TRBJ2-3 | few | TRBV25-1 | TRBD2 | TGTGCCAGCAGTGCGGGACTACCTCGAGATACGCAGTATTTT | CASSAGLPRDTQYF
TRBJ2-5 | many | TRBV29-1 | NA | TGCAGCGTTGAGTATACGTACCAAGAGACCCAGTACTTC | CSVEYTYQETQYF
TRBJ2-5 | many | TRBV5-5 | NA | TGTGCCAGCAGCCCCGAGCTGGCGTTCCAAGAGACCCAGTACTTC | CASSPELAFQETQYF
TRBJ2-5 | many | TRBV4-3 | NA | TGCGCCAGCAGCCAAGGCCGAGCCCTCGGCGAGACCCAGTACTTC | CASSQGRALGETQYF
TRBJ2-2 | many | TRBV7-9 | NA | TGTGCCAGCAGCTCCAGGGAGCTGTTTTTT | CASSSRELFF
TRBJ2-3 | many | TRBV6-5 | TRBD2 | TGTGCCAGCAGTTACCTTCCTAGCGGTCCCACAGATACGCAGTATTTT | CASSYLPSGPTDTQYF
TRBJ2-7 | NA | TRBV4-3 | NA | TGCGCCAGCAGCCAAGACGGGTCGGGGGCCCTCTCCTACGAGCAGTACTTC | CASSQDGSGALSYEQYF